This T cell receptor beta chain is drawn from a study of T cells after yellow fever vaccination (dated by TCRdb to the late 2010s). As for the study more broadly: The SMART-Seq v4 Ultra Low Input RNA kit was used to prepare libraries from fractions with low cell numbers. Bulk TCR alpha and beta repertoires were sequenced longitudinally to track T-cell clones before and after primary and booster YFV17D yellow fever vaccination. Two healthy male donors, one aged 18 to 30 and one aged 30 to 40 years, made up the cohort. Bulk PBMC replicates and cell subsets were isolated from blood drawn at multiple timepoints before and after both primary and secondary immunization.

Turning to this clonotype: Which antigen it targets is not known. Qualities for individual bases were not recorded, and no much larger clone is one base off.

This specimen's treatment or condition label, per the study, means: live attenuated yellow fever vaccine strain. PBMCs were isolated from peripheral blood using a standard Ficoll-Paque protocol. Dynabeads CD4 and CD8 positive selection kits were used to isolate CD4 and CD8 T-cell fractions. RNA was extracted with TriZol from bulk PBMCs, CD4 and CD8 fractions, and dextramer-positive and dextramer-negative fractions. CDR1 and CDR2 (DFQATT, SNEGSKA) derive from the germline V gene (reference sequence). Inclusive of the bounding cysteine and phenylalanine, the CDR3 is 13 residues long. Kept here is only the CDR3 DNA, which spans 39 bases and is read in frame from base 1. Germline trimming amounts to 0 bases on V and 4 bases on J, with 2 as the count of junction bases outside the gene matches. TCRdb records Illumina NovaSeq 6000 as the sequencer. Synthesis of TCR cDNA relied on 5'RACE template switching, a step that introduced a universal primer site along with unique molecular identifiers. Priming for cDNA synthesis came from both the TCR alpha and TCR beta constant segments. Library amplification used two PCR steps, and the second PCR step added sample barcodes and sequencing adapters. Libraries were sequenced on Illumina HiSeq 2500 (2x100 bp) or NovaSeq (2x150 bp). Per the authors' processing: MIGEC handled demultiplexing of reads and collapsing into UMI consensus sequences, while MiXCR performed V(D)J alignment. Using edgeR on replicate PBMC samples, clonotypes were called vaccine-responding if FDR was below 0.01 and the log2 fold change was above 5 up to day 15. CD4 or CD8 identity was assigned to each bulk clonotype according to whether the clonotype was present at higher abundance in the sequenced CD4 repertoire or the sequenced CD8 repertoire. TCRdb redid the processing of the public reads, applying fastp at Q25 and MiXCR, and retained in-frame beta chains. Rows with one shared CDR3 protein collapse into an entry with the most common genes and DNA. These V and J calls derive from TCRdb rather than the authors' analysis. Here the sample has some 300,000 distinct CDR3 sequences; around 10% occur a single time. The ten largest clones capture around 3.4% of the sample.

Broad study findings and their caveats: The study included only a couple of donors, which limits how far the findings can be generalized. The secondary T-cell response was weaker than the primary response but faster, peaking on day 5 instead of day 15. FACS-sorted repertoires could contain abundant contaminating clonotypes from the bulk population, so computational filtering was required. After the booster, most of the clones that had expanded following primary vaccination were detected again (almost 98% of CD4 and around nine tenths of CD8), which suggests that memory was broadly maintained. A small fraction of clonotypes appeared in both the CD4 and CD8 compartments, likely as a result of convergent recombination.

The sequence joins TRBV20-1 to TRBJ1-2, with 7 junctional bases fitting TRBD1. This clonotype was sampled from a man aged 18 to 29 who received the YFV17D yellow fever vaccine. Sequenced material: CD4+ T cells sorted from PBMCs, taken 5 days after the yellow fever booster vaccination. At the DNA level, the sequence is TGCAGTGCTAGAGATCAGGGGGGCTATGGCTACACCTTC. This gives the protein CSARDQGGYGYTF.